The rows below give T cell receptor beta chains drawn from one sample of a study of blood T cell repertoires in COVID-19. Method: immunoSEQ multiplex PCR; TCRdb's copy keeps in-frame clones and lacks some. The table includes 75,000 to 90,000 clones, around nine tenths detected once. Source material: peripheral blood. These receptor sequences come from a human donor in a cohort sampled during active COVID-19. The CDR3 runs from the conserved cysteine through the conserved F or W. The D gene is left open where the match is weak.

v_call: TRBV2; d_call: -; cdr3_aa: CASRVLGNTGELFF
v_call: TRBV29-1; d_call: TRBD1; cdr3_aa: CSVGTGGNQPQHF
v_call: TRBV5-8; d_call: -; cdr3_aa: CASSFGRGPYEQYF
v_call: TRBV6-5; d_call: -; cdr3_aa: CASSYGGKNYGYTF
v_call: TRBV4-3; d_call: TRBD1; cdr3_aa: CASSPGGISVPDTQYF
v_call: TRBV5-1; d_call: TRBD1; cdr3_aa: CASSPGQGTSPLHF
v_call: TRBV19; d_call: TRBD2; cdr3_aa: CASSLAGESYNEQFF
v_call: TRBV6-2/TRBV6-3; d_call: -; cdr3_aa: CASSYEDSGIYEQYF
v_call: TRBV19; d_call: TRBD1; cdr3_aa: CASSMSDRDEKLFF
v_call: TRBV6-2/TRBV6-3; d_call: -; cdr3_aa: CASSYEVGHTRISKRPQYF
v_call: TRBV5-1; d_call: TRBD2; cdr3_aa: CASSPSLAGGPTGELFF
v_call: TRBV2; d_call: -; cdr3_aa: CASRSASSYEQYF
v_call: TRBV7-9; d_call: -; cdr3_aa: CASSLGHRVDTQYF
v_call: TRBV9; d_call: TRBD1; cdr3_aa: CATGTGDSPLHF
v_call: TRBV9; d_call: -; cdr3_aa: CASSGGPTDTQYF
v_call: TRBV7-7; d_call: -; cdr3_aa: CASSLGGDRTDTQYF
v_call: TRBV7-6; d_call: TRBD1; cdr3_aa: CASSSDLHRDRSYEQYF
v_call: TRBV19; d_call: -; cdr3_aa: CASSIGYGVDGYTF
v_call: TRBV7-8; d_call: TRBD1; cdr3_aa: CASSALQGAGTEAFF
v_call: TRBV5-1; d_call: TRBD2; cdr3_aa: CASSSGLATLTDTQYF
v_call: TRBV19; d_call: TRBD1; cdr3_aa: CASSSPGQGVYGYTF
v_call: TRBV25-1; d_call: TRBD1; cdr3_aa: CASSEYRTGRYNEQFF
v_call: TRBV30; d_call: -; cdr3_aa: CAWSFGTTQETQYF
v_call: TRBV6-2/TRBV6-3; d_call: -; cdr3_aa: CASSPRGFGETQYF
v_call: TRBV19; d_call: TRBD2; cdr3_aa: CASSVIAGGPEEQYF
v_call: TRBV30; d_call: -; cdr3_aa: CAWSEGASNQPQHF
v_call: TRBV6-5; d_call: TRBD2; cdr3_aa: CASSSLPAGGPNEQFF
v_call: TRBV18; d_call: -; cdr3_aa: CASSELIEGGGDGYTF
v_call: TRBV6-5; d_call: TRBD1; cdr3_aa: CASSPSQGAIIEAFF
v_call: TRBV3-1/TRBV3-2; d_call: -; cdr3_aa: CASSQALAPYNEQFF
v_call: TRBV7-9; d_call: -; cdr3_aa: CASSSWPLSNYGYTF
v_call: TRBV6-5; d_call: -; cdr3_aa: CASEASRGQPQHF
v_call: TRBV5-5; d_call: -; cdr3_aa: CASSFGQGLRGYTF
v_call: TRBV6-2/TRBV6-3; d_call: TRBD1; cdr3_aa: CASSYRQGVSNQPQHF
v_call: TRBV2; d_call: -; cdr3_aa: CASSESPGGQPQHF
v_call: TRBV19; d_call: -; cdr3_aa: CASSRVSQDEKLFF
v_call: TRBV4-3; d_call: -; cdr3_aa: CASSQAGEETQYF
v_call: TRBV19; d_call: -; cdr3_aa: CASSRRGQNQETQYF
v_call: TRBV6-4; d_call: -; cdr3_aa: CASSVRLNTEAFF
v_call: TRBV19; d_call: -; cdr3_aa: CASSISGESYEQYF
v_call: TRBV29-1; d_call: TRBD1; cdr3_aa: CSARTGGGKLFF
v_call: TRBV6-1; d_call: TRBD1; cdr3_aa: CASSEPDRGYNSPLHF
v_call: TRBV10-2; d_call: -; cdr3_aa: CASTEGDPYGYTF
v_call: TRBV10-3; d_call: -; cdr3_aa: CAISSPRFPDTGELFF
v_call: TRBV2; d_call: TRBD1; cdr3_aa: CASSADRGYGYTF
v_call: TRBV5-1; d_call: -; cdr3_aa: CASSKDSMNTEAFF
v_call: TRBV4-1; d_call: TRBD1; cdr3_aa: CASSRRDREENNSPLHF
v_call: TRBV18; d_call: -; cdr3_aa: CASSPRPSTDTQYF
v_call: TRBV9; d_call: -; cdr3_aa: CASSVGGGRQETQYF
v_call: TRBV18; d_call: -; cdr3_aa: CASSPSQANTGELFF
v_call: TRBV27; d_call: -; cdr3_aa: CASGGQAYSNQPQHF
v_call: TRBV4-2; d_call: TRBD2; cdr3_aa: CASSQVIAGGQGDTQYF